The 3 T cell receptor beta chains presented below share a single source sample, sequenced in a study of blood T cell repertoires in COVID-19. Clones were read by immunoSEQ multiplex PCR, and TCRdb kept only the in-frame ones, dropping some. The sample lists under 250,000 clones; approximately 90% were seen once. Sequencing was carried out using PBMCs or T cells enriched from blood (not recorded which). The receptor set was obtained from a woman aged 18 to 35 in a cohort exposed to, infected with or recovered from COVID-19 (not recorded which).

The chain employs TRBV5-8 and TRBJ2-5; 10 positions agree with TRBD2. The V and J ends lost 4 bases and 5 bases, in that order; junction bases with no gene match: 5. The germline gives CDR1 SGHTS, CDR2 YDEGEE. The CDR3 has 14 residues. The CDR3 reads CASSNGLAVETQYF. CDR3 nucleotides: TGTGCCAGCAGCAACGGACTAGCGGTGGAGACCCAGTACTTC.

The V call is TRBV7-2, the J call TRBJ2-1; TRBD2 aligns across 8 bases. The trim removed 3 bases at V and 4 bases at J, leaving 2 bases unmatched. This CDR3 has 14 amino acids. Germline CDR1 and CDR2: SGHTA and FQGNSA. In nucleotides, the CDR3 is TGTGCCAGCAGCTTCAGCGGGGGATACAATGAGCAGTTCTTC. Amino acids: CASSFSGGYNEQFF.

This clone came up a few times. The CDR3 DNA is TGTGCCAGTAATGACCCGGGACAGGGGTCCCTCTCTGGAAACACCATATATTTT. Translated: CASNDPGQGSLSGNTIYF. The V gene is TRBV19, the J gene TRBJ1-3, with TRBD1 matching over 10 bases. This CDR3 has 18 residues. CDR1 and CDR2 (germline): LNHDA, SQIVND (reference sequence). The V segment lost 7 bases and the J segment 0 bases; nucleotides outside the gene matches: 12.